These 15 T cell receptor beta chains originate from one sample sequenced in a study of blood T cell repertoires in COVID-19. Using immunoSEQ multiplex PCR, the repertoire was profiled, and TCRdb retains in-frame clones only, with some absent. The sample lists about 150,000 clones; roughly four fifths were seen once. Sequenced sample: peripheral blood. These receptors were obtained from a woman of 80 years or more with acute or convalescent COVID-19.

The chain uses TRBV7-4 and TRBJ1-1, with TRBD1 identical over 10 bases. CDR3 size: 19 residues. V dropped 1 base and J dropped 0; count of bases not matched to a gene: 11. CDR1 and CDR2 from the germline V gene are SGHVT and SQSDAQ. CDR3 amino acids: CASSLDGLGDRGMNTEAFF. CDR3 nucleotide sequence: TGTGCCAGCAGCTTAGATGGCCTTGGGGACAGGGGAATGAACACTGAAGCTTTCTTT.

This rearrangement joins TRBV23-1 to TRBJ2-1; D not certain. TRBV23-1 carries the ORF label, with uncertain function. Deletions cut 0 bases from V and 7 bases from J, with 10 bases between. This CDR3 has 14 amino acids. CDR3 protein: CASSQSYPVNEQFF. The DNA for the CDR3 is TGCGCCAGCAGTCAATCGTATCCGGTGAATGAGCAGTTCTTC.

This clone was seen only once. V and J are TRBV6-4 and TRBJ2-1, with D hard to call. The germline CDR1 and CDR2 sequences are MRHNA and SNTAGT. V lost 4 bases, J lost 5 bases, and 9 bases lay in between. The CDR3 covers 13 residues. The CDR3 sequence is CASSATTHNEQFF. The CDR3 DNA is TGTGCCAGCAGTGCAACCACTCACAATGAGCAGTTCTTC.

The CDR3: CASSLTSGVLTGELFF. DNA of the CDR3: TGCGCCAGCAGCTTGACTAGCGGGGTACTCACCGGGGAGCTGTTTTTT. The gene calls are TRBV5-1 and TRBJ2-2; 10 bases are shared with TRBD2. Germline V gives CDR1 SGHRS, CDR2 YFSETQ. With 1 base clipped from V and 4 bases from J, the junction kept 4 bases outside the gene matches. The CDR3 is 16 residues long. The whole variable domain, filled in from reference TRBV5-1 and TRBJ2-2, reads KAGVTQTPRYLIKTRGQQVTLSCSPISGHRSVSWYQQTPGQGLQFLFEYFSETQRNKGNFPGRFSGRQFSNSRSEMNVSTLELGDSALYLCASSLTSGVLTGELFFGEGSRLTVL.

With respect to this clone: Other DNA sequences in this specimen translate into the identical CDR3. V is TRBV5-1 and J is TRBJ1-2, with unresolved D. The ends were cut back, 0 bases at V and 2 bases at J, with 5 bases in the middle. The CDR3 covers 13 residues. Germline V gene sequence: CDR1 SGHRS, CDR2 YFSETQ. The CDR3 DNA is TGCGCCAGCAGCTTGGATGGCAACTATGGCTACACCTTC. It yields the protein CASSLDGNYGYTF.

The chain carries TRBV10-2 and TRBJ2-1, with D perhaps TRBD2 (5 bases). V lost 0 bases and J 5 bases, leaving 11 bases between the germline ends. The CDR3 covers 15 residues. CDR1 is WSHSY, CDR2 SAAADI, per germline. The CDR3 loop is CASSESRVGNNEQFF. The DNA for the CDR3 is TGCGCCAGCAGTGAGTCGCGGGTAGGTAACAATGAGCAGTTCTTC.

This chain uses TRBV5-1 with TRBJ1-2, with TRBD1 matching 8 bases. Germline-derived CDR1 and CDR2 are SGHRS and YFSETQ. This CDR3 region has 15 residues. Trimming removed 4 bases from V and 4 bases from J; junction bases left unmatched: 9. The CDR3, as DNA: TGCGCCAGCAGCACTTCCGGACAGGGCGGCTATGGCTACACCTTC. As protein: CASSTSGQGGYGYTF.

DNA of the CDR3: TGTGCCAGCAGCTTGAGGGGGCGGGAAGACACTGAAGCTTTCTTT. This encodes CASSLRGREDTEAFF. V and J are TRBV7-9 and TRBJ1-1; 7 positions match TRBD1. The CDR3 consists of 15 residues. CDR1 is SEHNR and CDR2 is FQNEAQ in the germline V gene (reference sequence). Trimming took 3 bases from V and 3 from J; bases not matched to a gene: 7.

This clone was seen a single time. The CDR3 region has the DNA TGTGCCAGCAGCGTGCGTAGCGGGGGGGAGGATACGCAGTATTTT. Residues: CASSVRSGGEDTQYF. This rearrangement joins TRBV9 to TRBJ2-3; 11 bases are shared with TRBD2. With 2 bases clipped from V and 6 bases from J, the junction kept 5 bases outside the gene matches. Germline lookup yields CDR1 SGDLS and CDR2 YYNGEE. The CDR3 loop spans 15 amino acids.

This clone has just one count. V gene TRBV7-2 combines with J gene TRBJ2-5; D is unclear. The CDR3 extends over 11 amino acids. The germline V gene encodes CDR1 SGHTA and CDR2 FQGNSA. V shed 1 base and J shed 8 bases, with 5 bases lying between them. The CDR3 loop is CASSLVRTQYF. The DNA for the CDR3 is TGTGCCAGCAGCTTAGTGCGAACCCAGTACTTC.

This clone was seen a few times. This chain connects TRBV25-1 to TRBJ2-1, with 7 nucleotides matching TRBD2. V trimming: 3 bases; J trimming: 6 bases; junction bases outside the gene matches: 5. The CDR3 length is 14 residues. Germline V gene lookup returns CDR1 MGHDK and CDR2 SYGVNS. CDR3 region: CASSEVGGGNEQFF. The CDR3, as DNA: TGTGCCAGCAGTGAGGTGGGGGGGGGCAATGAGCAGTTCTTC.

The chain has TRBV27 and TRBJ2-1, with 10 bases identical to TRBD1. Per the germline V gene, CDR1 is MNHEY and CDR2 is SMNVEV (reference sequence). The CDR3 is 17 amino acids. V shed 5 bases and J 3 bases; nucleotides not matched to a gene: 10. As DNA, the CDR3 is TGTGCCAGCAGTCGATCGACAGGGGGCGTAATCTACAATGAGCAGTTCTTC. This sequence encodes CASSRSTGGVIYNEQFF.

This clone was counted a single time. The rearrangement uses TRBV18 and TRBJ2-7, with 8 bases aligning to TRBD1. Per germline, CDR1 KGHSH and CDR2 LQKENI. The trim removed 3 bases at V and 6 bases at J, leaving 13 bases unmatched. The CDR3 covers 16 residues. The CDR3 loop is CASSPRELQGVSEQYF. The CDR3 DNA sequence: TGTGCCAGCTCACCCCGGGAGCTACAGGGGGTATCCGAGCAGTACTTC.

The chain combines TRBV3-1 (or the pseudogene TRBV3-2) with TRBJ2-1, with D possibly TRBD2 on 6 matching bases. Trimming shortened V by 3 bases and J by 5 bases, and 11 bases separated the two germline ends. The germline CDR1 and CDR2 sequences are LGHDT and YNNKEL (reference sequence). The CDR3 length is 14 residues. This chain's CDR3 is CASSHAGPDNEQFF. CDR3 in DNA: TGTGCCAGCAGCCACGCGGGGCCGGACAATGAGCAGTTCTTC.

This chain joins TRBV7-9 and TRBJ1-2; 8 nucleotides agree with TRBD1. J was trimmed by 8 bases and V by 4 bases; bases with no gene match: 9. The germline V gene encodes CDR1 SEHNR and CDR2 FQNEAQ (reference sequence). The CDR3 loop spans 14 amino acids. CDR3 residues: CASSSHQGAYGYTF. The CDR3, as DNA: TGTGCCAGCAGCTCACATCAGGGGGCTTACGGCTACACCTTC. The whole variable domain, remainder taken from reference TRBV7-9 and TRBJ1-2, is DTGVSQNPRHKITKRGQNVTFRCDPISEHNRLYWYRQTLGQGPEFLTYFQNEAQLEKSRLLSDRFSAERPKGSFSTLEIQRTEQGDSAMYLCASSSHQGAYGYTFGSGTRLTVV.